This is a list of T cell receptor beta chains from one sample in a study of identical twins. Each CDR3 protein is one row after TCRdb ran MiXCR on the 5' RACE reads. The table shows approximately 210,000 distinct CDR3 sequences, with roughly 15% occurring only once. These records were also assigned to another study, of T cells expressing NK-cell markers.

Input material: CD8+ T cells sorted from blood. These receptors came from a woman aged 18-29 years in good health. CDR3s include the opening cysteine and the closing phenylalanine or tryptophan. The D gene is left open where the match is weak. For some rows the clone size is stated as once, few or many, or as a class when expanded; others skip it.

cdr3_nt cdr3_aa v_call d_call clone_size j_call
TGTGCCAGCAGTTGGACTACGAACACCGGGGAGCTGTTTTTT CASSWTTNTGELFF TRBV12-3/TRBV12-4 NA few TRBJ2-2
TGCAGCGTAAGGACGACAGTCTCTTACGAGCAGTACTTC CSVRTTVSYEQYF TRBV29-1 NA NA TRBJ2-7
TGCGCCAGCAGTCCCGGGATCTCCACTGAAGCTTTCTTT CASSPGISTEAFF TRBV5-1 NA NA TRBJ1-1
TGTGCCAGCAGCCCCCGGGATAATGAAAAACTGTTTTTT CASSPRDNEKLFF TRBV7-9 NA NA TRBJ1-4
TGTGCCAGCAGCTTAGTAGGAATAGCGGGAGAAGTAGAGACCCAGTACTTC CASSLVGIAGEVETQYF TRBV7-9 TRBD2 few TRBJ2-5
TGTGCCAGCAGGAAGATGAAGCGGTTCTTC CASRKMKRFF TRBV3-1 NA NA TRBJ2-1
TGTGCCAGCAGCGCCCGACTAGCGGGACTCACCGGGGAGCTGTTTTTT CASSARLAGLTGELFF TRBV7-9 TRBD2 NA TRBJ2-2
TGTGCCAGCAGTTCAACATATGGACCAGGCCAAGAGACCCAGTACTTC CASSSTYGPGQETQYF TRBV12-3/TRBV12-4 NA few TRBJ2-5
TGCAGCGTCTCGACCGGGACTAGCAATCAGCCCCAGCATTTT CSVSTGTSNQPQHF TRBV29-1 NA many TRBJ1-5
TGTGCCAGCAGTTACGGGAGCGCGAACACCGGGGAGCTGTTTTTT CASSYGSANTGELFF TRBV12-3/TRBV12-4 NA NA TRBJ2-2
TGTGCCACCAGCCCAGGGGGCGGGCAGCCCCAGCATTTT CATSPGGGQPQHF TRBV15 TRBD1 NA TRBJ1-5
TGTGCCAGCAGCCAAGAGCCCCTAGCGGGGGCTGAGACCCAGTACTTC CASSQEPLAGAETQYF TRBV4-2 TRBD2 few TRBJ2-5
TGTGCCTGGGATTCATCCCCCTACGAGCAGTACTTC CAWDSSPYEQYF TRBV30 NA NA TRBJ2-7
TGTGCCAGCAGCCCGGCGCCAGGGGCCCAAGAGGCCCAGTACTTC CASSPAPGAQEAQYF TRBV7-2 NA NA TRBJ2-5
TGTGCCATCCCCGACGGACAGGGCACACCGGGGGACACTGAAGCTTTCTTT CAIPDGQGTPGDTEAFF TRBV10-3 TRBD1 few TRBJ1-1
TGTGCCAGCAGTTTATCAATCGCGGCTGGGCCCCAGTACTTC CASSLSIAAGPQYF TRBV27 NA many TRBJ2-5
TGTGCCAGCAGTTATACGACTAGCGGGGGGCCCACAGATACGCAGTATTTT CASSYTTSGGPTDTQYF TRBV12-3/TRBV12-4 TRBD2 few TRBJ2-3
TGCGCCAGCCAAGAGGGGAGCGGGAGGGCCGATACGCAGTATTTT CASQEGSGRADTQYF TRBV5-1 TRBD2 NA TRBJ2-3
TGCAGCGTTGTAGCGGGAAACACAGATACGCAGTATTTT CSVVAGNTDTQYF TRBV29-1 TRBD2 few TRBJ2-3
TGTGCCAGCAGCTGGGCTGAAACGCAGTATTTT CASSWAETQYF TRBV12-3/TRBV12-4 NA few TRBJ2-3
TGTGCCAGGGAACCTAGCGGGAGGGGAGGAAATGAGCAGTTCTTC CAREPSGRGGNEQFF TRBV6-7 TRBD2 few TRBJ2-1
TGTGCCATCAGTGAGATGGACTCATTCTACGAGCAGTACTTC CAISEMDSFYEQYF TRBV10-3 NA few TRBJ2-7
TGTGCCAGCAGCGTAGAGGGGGCCGGCGAGCAGTACTTC CASSVEGAGEQYF TRBV9 TRBD1 NA TRBJ2-7
TGCGCCAGTGTCGGTGGCTCCTACAATGAGCAGTTCTTC CASVGGSYNEQFF TRBV5-1 NA NA TRBJ2-1
TGTGCCAGCAGTTATACGGGATCCTCGGGCGAGCAGTACTTC CASSYTGSSGEQYF TRBV12-3/TRBV12-4 NA NA TRBJ2-7
TGTGCTAGTGGTTTGGTACGGGGGCAGCCTAAACAAGAGACCCAGTACTTC CASGLVRGQPKQETQYF TRBV12-5 NA few TRBJ2-5
TGTGCCAGCAGCCAAACGGCAGGGCCCTACGAGCAGTACTTC CASSQTAGPYEQYF TRBV14 NA few TRBJ2-7
TGTGCCACCAGTGGGGGGACTAGCGGGAGGGAGACCCAGTACTTC CATSGGTSGRETQYF TRBV24-1 TRBD2 many TRBJ2-5
TGTGCCAGCAGCTTACCGTCTAGCGGTTCCTACGAGCAGTACTTC CASSLPSSGSYEQYF TRBV11-2 TRBD2 NA TRBJ2-7
TGTGCCAGCAGCTACGTCGGGAATGAGCAGTTCTTC CASSYVGNEQFF TRBV9 NA NA TRBJ2-1
TGCAGTGCTACCAGACAGGAAGACTATGGCTACACCTTC CSATRQEDYGYTF TRBV20-1 NA few TRBJ1-2
TGTGCCAGCAGTTCTAACGGTTACGCTGAAGCTTTCTTT CASSSNGYAEAFF TRBV12-3/TRBV12-4 NA NA TRBJ1-1
TGTGCCAGCAGCGCCCGAGGGGGGGGGCCGGGGGAGACCCAGTACTTC CASSARGGGPGETQYF TRBV9 NA many TRBJ2-5
TGTGCCAGCGGGGGTGGTAGCGGCTACAATGAGCAGTTCTTC CASGGGSGYNEQFF TRBV6-2/TRBV6-3 NA many TRBJ2-1
TGCAGTGCCATGGACGCACCGAATACCTACGAGCAGTACTTC CSAMDAPNTYEQYF TRBV20-1 NA NA TRBJ2-7
TGCGCCAGCAGCTTGGCGAGGACAGGGGGCGAAATGTACGAGCAGTACTTC CASSLARTGGEMYEQYF TRBV5-1 TRBD1 few TRBJ2-7
TGTGCCAGCCGGCAGGGGCGGACTAGCCCGGGGGAGCAGTACTTC CASRQGRTSPGEQYF TRBV6-1 TRBD2 few TRBJ2-7
TGTGCCAGCACCTTGGGGGCAGATACGCAGTATTTT CASTLGADTQYF TRBV7-9 NA few TRBJ2-3
TGTGCCAGCAGCTCCAAGGCCCAGGGAATGAAAGAGACCCAGTACTTC CASSSKAQGMKETQYF TRBV11-2 NA NA TRBJ2-5
TGTGCCAGCAGTTCACAAGACCCACGCTCCTATAATTCACCCCTCCACTTT CASSSQDPRSYNSPLHF TRBV27 NA few TRBJ1-6
TGCGCCAGCAGCCCGGACTCGAGGGCCTACAATGAGCAGTTCTTC CASSPDSRAYNEQFF TRBV4-3 NA NA TRBJ2-1
TGTGCCAGCAGGTCTGGACAGGGACCTTCGATGGAGCAGTTCTTC CASRSGQGPSMEQFF TRBV6-1 TRBD1 few TRBJ2-1
TGTGCCAGCAGCGTAGATGACGGTGAGCAGTTCTTC CASSVDDGEQFF TRBV9 NA once TRBJ2-1
TGTGCCAGCATTCACCCCCGGGAGGACGAGCAGTACTTC CASIHPREDEQYF TRBV7-9 TRBD2 NA TRBJ2-7
TGTGCCAGCAGCTTCCAGGGACTAGCGGGAGGATGGTGGACGCAGTATTTT CASSFQGLAGGWWTQYF TRBV7-2 TRBD2 NA TRBJ2-3
TGTGCCAGCAGTCCGATCCCCCCAGGAATGAACACTGAAGCTTTCTTT CASSPIPPGMNTEAFF TRBV27 NA few TRBJ1-1
TGTGCCAGCAGTCCGAAGCCTGGGGGGAGCTCCTACAATGAGCAGTTCTTC CASSPKPGGSSYNEQFF TRBV5-6 NA few TRBJ2-1
TGTGCCAGCAGCTTGCCGGGGTTGACCTACGAGCAGTACTTC CASSLPGLTYEQYF TRBV7-8 NA few TRBJ2-7
TGTGCCAGCAGCCGCGGACAGTTTTATGGCTACACCTTC CASSRGQFYGYTF TRBV27 NA NA TRBJ1-2
TGTGCCAGCAGTAGCGACGGTGAAGCTTTCTTT CASSSDGEAFF TRBV12-3/TRBV12-4 NA NA TRBJ1-1
TGTGCCAGCAGTTCGGGACGAACGTCCTACGAGCAGTACTTC CASSSGRTSYEQYF TRBV5-6 NA NA TRBJ2-7
TGTGCCAGCAGACAGGACAGGGGGACTTACGAGCAGTACTTC CASRQDRGTYEQYF TRBV6-2/TRBV6-3 TRBD1 few TRBJ2-7